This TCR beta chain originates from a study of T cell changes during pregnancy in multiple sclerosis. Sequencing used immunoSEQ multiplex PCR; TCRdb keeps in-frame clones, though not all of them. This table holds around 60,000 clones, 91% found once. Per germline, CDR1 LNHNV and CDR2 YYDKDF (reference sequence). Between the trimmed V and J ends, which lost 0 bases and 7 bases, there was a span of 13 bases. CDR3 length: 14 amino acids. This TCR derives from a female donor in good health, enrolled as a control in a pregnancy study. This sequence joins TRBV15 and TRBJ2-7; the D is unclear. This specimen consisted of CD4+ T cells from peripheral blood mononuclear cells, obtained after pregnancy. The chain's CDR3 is CATSREVSSREQYF. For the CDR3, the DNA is TGTGCCACCAGCAGAGAAGTTTCTTCGAGGGAGCAGTACTTC.